This T cell receptor beta chain was sequenced during a study of shared clonotypes between healthy human individuals. Every donor, a Caucasian adult, lived in Nashville, Tennessee. There are 17 residues in the CDR3. V was pared by 3 bases and J by 3 bases, with 11 bases of the junction left unmatched. Germline CDR1 KGHSH, CDR2 LQKENI. An assay was performed, and its level was deep. Researchers divided each subset's genomic DNA evenly across several immunoSEQ plates. Repertoires were generated with immunoSEQ multiplex PCR, while TCRdb's copy carries only in-frame clones and drops some. Counted here are 950,000 to 1,300,000 clones, about three quarters occurring once; the ten biggest clones make up approximately 1.5%.

J is TRBJ2-1 and V is TRBV18, with 7 bases fitting TRBD2. The sample taken for sequencing was memory CD4+ T cells sorted from blood. Sample subset: CD45RA-negative fraction. This sequence was found in a man between 18 and 35 years old in good health. DNA of the CDR3: TGTGCCAGCTCACCCGCCTGGGCTAGCGGAGACTACAATGAGCAGTTCTTC. Translation gives CASSPAWASGDYNEQFF.